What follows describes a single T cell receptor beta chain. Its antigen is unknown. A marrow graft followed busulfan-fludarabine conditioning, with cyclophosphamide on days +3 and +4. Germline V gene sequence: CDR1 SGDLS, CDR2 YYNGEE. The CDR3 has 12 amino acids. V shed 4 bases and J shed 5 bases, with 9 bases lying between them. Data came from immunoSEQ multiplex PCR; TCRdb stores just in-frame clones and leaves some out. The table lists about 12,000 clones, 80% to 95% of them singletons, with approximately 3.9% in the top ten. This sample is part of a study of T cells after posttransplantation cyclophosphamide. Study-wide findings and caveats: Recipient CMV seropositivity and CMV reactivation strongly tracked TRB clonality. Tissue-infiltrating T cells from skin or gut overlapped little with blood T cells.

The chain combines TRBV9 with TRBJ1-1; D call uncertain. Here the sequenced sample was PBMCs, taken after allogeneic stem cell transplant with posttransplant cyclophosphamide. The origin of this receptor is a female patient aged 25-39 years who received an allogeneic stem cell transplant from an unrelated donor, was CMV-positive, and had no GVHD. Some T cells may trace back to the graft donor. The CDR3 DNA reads TGTGCCAGCAGCACCCCGGAGACTGAAGCTTTCTTT. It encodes CASSTPETEAFF.